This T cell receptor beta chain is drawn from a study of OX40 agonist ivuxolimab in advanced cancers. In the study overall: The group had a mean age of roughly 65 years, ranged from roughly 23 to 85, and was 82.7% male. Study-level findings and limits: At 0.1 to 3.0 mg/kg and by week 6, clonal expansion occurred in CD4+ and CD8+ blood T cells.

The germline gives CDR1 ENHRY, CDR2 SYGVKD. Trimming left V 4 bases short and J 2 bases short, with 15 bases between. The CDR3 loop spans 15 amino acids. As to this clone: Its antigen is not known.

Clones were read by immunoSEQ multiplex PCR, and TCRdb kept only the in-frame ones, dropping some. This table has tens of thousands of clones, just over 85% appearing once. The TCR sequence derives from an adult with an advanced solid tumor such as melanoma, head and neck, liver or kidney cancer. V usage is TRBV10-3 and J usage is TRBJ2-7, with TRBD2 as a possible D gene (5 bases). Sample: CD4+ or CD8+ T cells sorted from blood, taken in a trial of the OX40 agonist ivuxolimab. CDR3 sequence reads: CAISAADAVAYEQYF. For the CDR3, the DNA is TGTGCCATCAGTGCAGCGGACGCCGTGGCCTACGAGCAGTACTTC.